These 5 T cell receptor beta chains share one sample of origin, sequenced in a study of Ad26.COV2.S vaccination and SARS-CoV-2 variants. Sample treatment: roughly 19 received Ad26.COV2.S at low or high dose, single or two shots; roughly five received placebo; per-sample allocation not given. It was on day 63 after the first vaccine or placebo injection that samples were taken. The table came from immunoSEQ multiplex PCR; TCRdb's copy has only in-frame clones and leaves some out. The table lists roughly 350,000 clones, 80% to 90% of them singletons. The specimen comprised peripheral blood, sampled in a trial of Ad26.COV2.S vaccine versus placebo. These receptors were collected from a person between 18 and 59 years old who received the Ad26.COV2.S COVID-19 vaccine or a placebo.

J is TRBJ2-1 and V is TRBV7-3; no definite D call. The V end was cut by 2 bases, the J end by 4 bases, with 6 bases between. The CDR3 is made up of 13 amino acids. Germline CDR1 reads SGHTA; CDR2 reads FQGTGA. The CDR3 protein is CASSLGLYNEQFF. Written as DNA, the CDR3 is TGTGCCAGCAGCTTAGGGTTATACAATGAGCAGTTCTTC.

This clone was found once. The rearrangement uses TRBV19 and TRBJ2-4, with D tentatively TRBD1 or TRBD2 (6 bases each). This CDR3 has 16 residues. Germline CDR1 and CDR2: LNHDA and SQIVND (reference sequence). Trimming removed 4 bases at V and 0 bases at J, with 13 bases between. Here the CDR3 reads CASSKGGLLAKNIQYF. DNA for the CDR3: TGTGCCAGTAGTAAGGGGGGACTTCTAGCCAAAAACATTCAGTACTTC.

This sequence joins TRBV7-8 and TRBJ2-3; 8 bases line up with TRBD2. V was clipped by 1 base and J by 6 bases; unmatched bases: 12. Germline CDR1 and CDR2: SGHVS and FQNEAQ. The CDR3 consists of 17 residues. This CDR3 is CASSLGVAGTSKDTQYF. The CDR3 DNA reads as TGTGCCAGCAGCTTAGGTGTAGCGGGGACCTCCAAGGATACGCAGTATTTT.

In regard to this clone: The identical CDR3 is also encoded by other nucleotide sequences in the sample. The genes are TRBV3-1 (or the pseudogene TRBV3-2) and TRBJ1-5; no clear D. Between the trimmed V and J ends, which lost 0 bases and 0 bases, there was a span of 6 bases. This CDR3 comprises 15 residues. Germline CDR1 and CDR2: LGHDT and YNNKEL (reference sequence). The CDR3 loop reads CASSQDSGSNQPQHF. DNA for the CDR3: TGTGCCAGCAGCCAAGATTCCGGTAGCAATCAGCCCCAGCATTTT.

The chain carries TRBV7-2 and TRBJ2-3; D uncertain. V lost 2 bases and J lost 4, with 10 bases in between. The CDR3 spans 14 residues. Germline CDR1 reads SGHTA; CDR2 reads FQGNSA. The CDR3 region has the DNA TGTGCCAGCAGCTTACTCTCCCGGGCAGATACGCAGTATTTT. Protein product: CASSLLSRADTQYF.